This T cell receptor (beta chain) derives from a study of T cell changes during pregnancy in multiple sclerosis. V gave up 3 bases and J gave up 7 bases, with 18 bases separating them. Germline V gene lookup returns CDR1 MNHEY and CDR2 SVGAGI. This CDR3 is built from 15 residues. Sequenced by immunoSEQ multiplex PCR; TCRdb stores in-frame clones only, minus some. This table has some 67,000 clones, 92% appearing once. The origin of this receptor is a female donor with multiple sclerosis, enrolled in a pregnancy study. This rearrangement joins TRBV6-5 to TRBJ1-2; D perhaps matches TRBD1 (5 bases). The sample was peripheral blood, taken after pregnancy. DNA for the CDR3: TGTGCCAGCAGTTATGGCAAGGGGTTTCGAGCTGGCTACACCTTC. It codes for CASSYGKGFRAGYTF.